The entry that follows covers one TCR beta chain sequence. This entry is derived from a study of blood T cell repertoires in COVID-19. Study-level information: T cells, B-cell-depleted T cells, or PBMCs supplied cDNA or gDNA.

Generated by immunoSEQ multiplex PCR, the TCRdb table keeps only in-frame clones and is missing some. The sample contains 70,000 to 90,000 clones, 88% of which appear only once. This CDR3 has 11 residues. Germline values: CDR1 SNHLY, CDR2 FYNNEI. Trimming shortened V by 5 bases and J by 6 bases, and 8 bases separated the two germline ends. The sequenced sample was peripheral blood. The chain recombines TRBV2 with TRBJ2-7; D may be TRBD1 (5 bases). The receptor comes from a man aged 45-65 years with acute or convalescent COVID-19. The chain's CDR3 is CASSSGFEQYF. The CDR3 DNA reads TGTGCCAGCAGTTCAGGGTTCGAGCAGTACTTC.